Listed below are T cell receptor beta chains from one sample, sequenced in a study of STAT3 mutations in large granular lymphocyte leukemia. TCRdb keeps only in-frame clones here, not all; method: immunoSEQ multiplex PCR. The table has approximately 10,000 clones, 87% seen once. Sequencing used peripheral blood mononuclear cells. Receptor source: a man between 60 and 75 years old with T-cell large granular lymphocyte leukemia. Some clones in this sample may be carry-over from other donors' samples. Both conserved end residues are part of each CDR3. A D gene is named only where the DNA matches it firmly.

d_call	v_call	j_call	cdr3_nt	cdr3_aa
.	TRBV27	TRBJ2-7	TGTGCCAGCAGTTCCCTGGACCCGGCCTACGAGCAGTACTTC	CASSSLDPAYEQYF
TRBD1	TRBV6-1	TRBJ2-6	TGTGCCAGCAGTGGGACAGGTCCGTGGTTTCGTGCGGCCAACGTCCTGACTTTC	CASSGTGPWFRAANVLTF
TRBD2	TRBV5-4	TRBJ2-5	TGTGCCAGCAGCGCTGGAGGGACTACGGAAGAGACCCAGTACTTC	CASSAGGTTEETQYF
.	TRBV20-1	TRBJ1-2	TGCAGTGCTAGTTATGGTGGCTACACCTTC	CSASYGGYTF
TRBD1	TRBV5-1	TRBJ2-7	TGCGCCAGCAGTCAGGGACAGCTCTCCTACGAGCAGTACTTC	CASSQGQLSYEQYF
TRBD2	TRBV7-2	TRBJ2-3	TGTGCCAGCAGCTTCAGCTCCCGACTAGCGACAGATACGCAGTATTTT	CASSFSSRLATDTQYF
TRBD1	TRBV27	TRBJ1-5	TGTGCCAGCAGTCCTCAGGGGGTCAATCAGCCCCAGCATTTT	CASSPQGVNQPQHF
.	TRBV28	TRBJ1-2	TGTGCCAGCAGTTCGGCAGGGAGGGATAACTATGGCTACACCTTC	CASSSAGRDNYGYTF
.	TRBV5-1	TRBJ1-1	TGCGCCAGCAGCCCCGGGACAATAGGCGCTTTCTTT	CASSPGTIGAFF
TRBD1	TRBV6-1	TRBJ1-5	TGTGCCAGCAGTGGGCGGGGGACAGGGAGAGGCAATCAGCCCCAGCATTTT	CASSGRGTGRGNQPQHF
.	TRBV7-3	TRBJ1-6	TGTGCCAGCAGCTACGGGGACTATAATTCACCCCTCCACTTT	CASSYGDYNSPLHF
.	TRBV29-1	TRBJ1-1	TGCAGCGTTGGCAGAGGGAACACTGAAGCTTTCTTT	CSVGRGNTEAFF
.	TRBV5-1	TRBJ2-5	TGCGCCAGCAGCTTGGACGGATCGGCAGTTCGGGAGACCCAGTACTTC	CASSLDGSAVRETQYF
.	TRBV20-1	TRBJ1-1	TGCAGTGCTAGCCGAGTAGGGGGAGCTTTCTTT	CSASRVGGAFF
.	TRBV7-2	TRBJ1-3	TGTGCCAGCAGCCATTTCCCGGGGGCGGCCGGAAACACCATATATTTT	CASSHFPGAAGNTIYF
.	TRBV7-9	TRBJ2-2	TGTGCCAGCAGCTTATCGCCAGTAAGGTACACCGGGGAGCTGTTTTTT	CASSLSPVRYTGELFF
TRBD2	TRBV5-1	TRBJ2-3	TGCGCCAGCAGCTTGGAGGGACTAGGCACAGATACGCAGTATTTT	CASSLEGLGTDTQYF
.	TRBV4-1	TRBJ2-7	TGCGCCAGCAGCCAATTAGGGGAGACCTACGAGCAGTACTTC	CASSQLGETYEQYF
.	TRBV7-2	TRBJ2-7	TGTGCCAGCAGCTCGACCCGGAGGTCCGGGAGAGAGCAGTACTTC	CASSSTRRSGREQYF
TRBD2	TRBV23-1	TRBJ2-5	TGCGCCAGCAGTCTAACGGGGGGAGTAAGGCGAGAGACCCAGTACTTC	CASSLTGGVRRETQYF
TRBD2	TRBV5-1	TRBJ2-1	TGCGCCAGCAGCCAACTCTCGCCGACTAGCGGGATACTCTACAATGAGCAGTTCTTC	CASSQLSPTSGILYNEQFF
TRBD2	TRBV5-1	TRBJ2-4	TGCGCCAGCACCGGACTAGCGGGAGGGCCTGGAAACATTCAGTACTTC	CASTGLAGGPGNIQYF